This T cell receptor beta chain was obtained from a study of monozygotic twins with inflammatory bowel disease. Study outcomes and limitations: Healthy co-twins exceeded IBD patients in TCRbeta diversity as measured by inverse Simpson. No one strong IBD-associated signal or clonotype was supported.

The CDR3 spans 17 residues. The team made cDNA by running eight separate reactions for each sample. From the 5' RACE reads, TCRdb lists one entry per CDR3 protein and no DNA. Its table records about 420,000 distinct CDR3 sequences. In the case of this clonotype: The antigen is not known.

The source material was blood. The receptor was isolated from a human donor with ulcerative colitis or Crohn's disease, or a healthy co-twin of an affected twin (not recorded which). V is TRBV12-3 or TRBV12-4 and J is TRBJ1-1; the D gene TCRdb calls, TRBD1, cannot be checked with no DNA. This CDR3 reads CASRSLGASLGNTEAFF.